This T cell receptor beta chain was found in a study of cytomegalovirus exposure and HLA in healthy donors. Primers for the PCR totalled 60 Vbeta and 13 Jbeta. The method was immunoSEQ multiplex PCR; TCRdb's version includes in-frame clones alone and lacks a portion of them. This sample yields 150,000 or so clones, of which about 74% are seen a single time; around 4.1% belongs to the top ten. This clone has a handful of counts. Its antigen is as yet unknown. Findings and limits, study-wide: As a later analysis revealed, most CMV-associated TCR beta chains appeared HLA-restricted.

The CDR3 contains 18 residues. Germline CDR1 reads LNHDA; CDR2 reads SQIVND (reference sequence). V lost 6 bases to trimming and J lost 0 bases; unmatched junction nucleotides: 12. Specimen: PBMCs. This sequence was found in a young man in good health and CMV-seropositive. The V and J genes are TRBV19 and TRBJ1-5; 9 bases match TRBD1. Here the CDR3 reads CASSPEGQGLHSNQPQHF. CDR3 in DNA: TGTGCCAGTAGCCCCGAAGGACAGGGGCTCCATAGCAATCAGCCCCAGCATTTT. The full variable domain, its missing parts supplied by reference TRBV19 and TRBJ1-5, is DGGITQSPKYLFRKEGQNVTLSCEQNLNHDAMYWYRQDPGQGLRLIYYSQIVNDFQKGDIAEGYSVSREKKESFPLTVTSAQKNPTAFYLCASSPEGQGLHSNQPQHFGDGTRLSIL.